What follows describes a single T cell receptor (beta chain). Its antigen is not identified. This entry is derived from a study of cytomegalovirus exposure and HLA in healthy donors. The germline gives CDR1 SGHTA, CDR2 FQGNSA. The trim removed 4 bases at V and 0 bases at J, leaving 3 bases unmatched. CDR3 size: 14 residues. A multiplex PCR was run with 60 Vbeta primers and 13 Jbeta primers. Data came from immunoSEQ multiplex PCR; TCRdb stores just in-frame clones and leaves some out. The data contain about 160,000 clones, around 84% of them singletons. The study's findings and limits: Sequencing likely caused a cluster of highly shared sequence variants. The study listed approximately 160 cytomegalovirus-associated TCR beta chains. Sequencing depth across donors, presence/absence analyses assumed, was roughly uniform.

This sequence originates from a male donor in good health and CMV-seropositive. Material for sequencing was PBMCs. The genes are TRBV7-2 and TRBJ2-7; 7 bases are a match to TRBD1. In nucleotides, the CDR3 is TGTGCCAGCAGCTCGGGACAGACCTCCTACGAGCAGTACTTC. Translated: CASSSGQTSYEQYF. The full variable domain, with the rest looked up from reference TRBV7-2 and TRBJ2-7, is GAGVSQSPSNKVTEKGKDVELRCDPISGHTALYWYRQSLGQGLEFLIYFQGNSAPDKSGLPSDRFSAERTGGSVSTLTIQRTQQEDSAVYLCASSSGQTSYEQYFGPGTRLTVT.